Below, 30 T cell receptor beta chains from the same sample are listed, as sequenced in a study of CD8+ T cells in alopecia areata (dated by TCRdb to the late 2010s). To prepare the library, the immunoSEQ multiplex PCR assay was applied. To provide template for TCR sequencing, every sample had RNA extracted and reverse transcribed into cDNA. This immuneACCESS table, as held by TCRdb, lists in-frame sequences with V and J called but not all clones. Of the missing ones, under half trace to an unresolved V gene in checked studies; the others have no known cause. The sample table lists 130,000 to 150,000 clones, over 80% of them with a count of one. Of the sample, approximately 15% is held by the ten largest clones. The time point label here, explained by the study, means: baseline before oral tofacitinib. The material was CD8+ T cells sorted from blood, obtained at week 0. These TCRs come from a human donor with alopecia areata.

This clone was seen a handful of times. The J gene is TRBJ2-1, the V gene TRBV4-1; 7 nucleotides align to TRBD2. The CDR3 contains 12 residues. From germline, CDR1 is MGHRA and CDR2 YSYEKL. V shed 7 bases, J shed 10 bases, and the junction held 7 bases outside the gene matches. The CDR3 sequence is CASKSSGNEQFF. The CDR3 DNA is TGCGCCAGCAAATCCAGCGGGAACGAGCAGTTCTTC.

V usage is TRBV4-1 and J usage is TRBJ2-7; 7 bases match TRBD1. V was pared by 4 bases and J by 2 bases, with 14 bases of the junction left unmatched. The germline CDR1 and CDR2 sequences are MGHRA and YSYEKL. The CDR3 has 17 residues. The CDR3 DNA follows: TGCGCCAGCAGCCCCGGGACAGAGCCGTTAGGGGCCTACGAGCAGTACTTC. It is translated as CASSPGTEPLGAYEQYF.

This chain connects TRBV5-1 to TRBJ2-7; 8 bases align to TRBD2. Germline V gene data show CDR1 as SGHRS and CDR2 as YFSETQ. The CDR3 runs to 16 residues. The junction had 12 bases not matched to a gene; V was cut back by 1 base and J by 6 bases. The CDR3 DNA is TGCGCCAGCAGCTTGTTAACGCCCGGGACTAGGAGCGAGCAGTACTTC. Translation: CASSLLTPGTRSEQYF.

The chain carries TRBV2 and TRBJ2-1; weak D call: TRBD1 (6 bases). Trimming removed 6 bases from V and 6 bases from J, with 6 bases in between. Germline-derived CDR1 and CDR2 are SNHLY and FYNNEI. The CDR3 contains 11 residues. CDR3 sequence: CASRTGNEQFF. The CDR3 DNA is TGTGCCAGCAGGACAGGCAATGAGCAGTTCTTC.

In this sample, this clone turned up once. The chain has TRBV10-3 and TRBJ2-3; a possible D gene is TRBD2 (5 bases). With 2 bases removed from V and 0 bases from J, the gap between germline ends came to 12 bases. Germline CDR1 is ENHRY and CDR2 is SYGVKD. The CDR3 runs to 16 residues. CDR3 sequence: CAISELAGGSTDTQYF. CDR3 bases: TGTGCCATCAGTGAGCTCGCGGGCGGGAGCACAGATACGCAGTATTTT.

The V and J genes are TRBV7-9 and TRBJ2-1; weak D call: TRBD1 (6 bases). The CDR3 has 15 amino acids. V was clipped by 0 bases and J by 3 bases, with 9 bases between them. Germline V gene lookup returns CDR1 SEHNR and CDR2 FQNEAQ (reference sequence). The CDR3 spells CASSLAGGDYNEQFF. The CDR3 nucleotides read TGTGCCAGCAGCTTAGCAGGGGGAGACTACAATGAGCAGTTCTTC. Looking up the rest from reference TRBV7-9 and TRBJ2-1 gives the full variable domain: DTGVSQNPRHKITKRGQNVTFRCDPISEHNRLYWYRQTLGQGPEFLTYFQNEAQLEKSRLLSDRFSAERPKGSFSTLEIQRTEQGDSAMYLCASSLAGGDYNEQFFGPGTRLTVL.

The V call is TRBV4-2, the J call TRBJ1-4; unclear D gene. The CDR3 is 14 residues long. V dropped 0 bases and J dropped 8 bases, with 10 bases sitting between them. The V gene's germline CDR1 is LGHNA and CDR2 YNFKEQ. Here the CDR3 reads CASSQDTPSEKLFF. In DNA form, the CDR3 reads TGTGCCAGCAGCCAAGATACGCCATCGGAAAAACTGTTTTTT.

V and J are TRBV5-4 and TRBJ2-1; 7 positions agree with TRBD1. In germline, CDR1 is SGHNT, CDR2 YYREEE (reference sequence). Losses at the gene ends were 2 bases for V and 2 bases for J; bases not matched to a gene: 4. The CDR3 is 15 amino acids. The CDR3 sequence: CASSLGDSPYNEQFF. As DNA, the CDR3 is TGTGCCAGCAGCTTAGGGGACAGCCCCTACAATGAGCAGTTCTTC.

The chain recombines TRBV7-6 with TRBJ2-7, with TRBD2 identical over 10 bases. V trimming: 7 bases; J trimming: 1 base; junction bases outside the gene matches: 7. The CDR3 totals 15 residues. Germline loops: CDR1 SGHVS, CDR2 FNYEAQ. The DNA for the CDR3 is TGTGCCAGCAAAATGGCTAGCGGGAGTTCCTACGAGCAGTACTTC. Its translation is CASKMASGSSYEQYF.

CDR3 nucleotides: TGTGCCAGCAGCTTTGCAGGGCTCCAGGGATTGGGAGATACGCAGTATTTT. Translating gives CASSFAGLQGLGDTQYF. The chain joins TRBV12-1 to TRBJ2-3; the table assigns TRBD1, which was not confirmed against the DNA. TRBV12-1 has pseudogene status. The CDR3 length is 17 residues.

The V and J genes are TRBV7-9 and TRBJ1-1; no definite D call. Germline assignment: CDR1 SEHNR and CDR2 FQNEAQ (reference sequence). The V gene lost 4 bases and the J gene lost 0 bases, with 15 bases spanning the gap. The CDR3 is made up of 16 amino acids. CDR3 region: CASSSGPVGVNTEAFF. Written as DNA, the CDR3 is TGTGCCAGCAGCTCCGGGCCCGTCGGGGTGAACACTGAAGCTTTCTTT.

This clone was seen only once. This chain uses TRBV7-9 with TRBJ1-2; D gene ambiguous. From germline, CDR1 is SEHNR and CDR2 FQNEAQ (reference sequence). Trimming cost V 2 bases and J 7 bases, with 2 bases left between them. The CDR3 covers 10 residues. In nucleotides, the CDR3 is TGTGCCAGCAGCTTATCTGGCTACACCTTC. Its translation: CASSLSGYTF. Drawing the rest from reference TRBV7-9 and TRBJ1-2, the complete variable domain is DTGVSQNPRHKITKRGQNVTFRCDPISEHNRLYWYRQTLGQGPEFLTYFQNEAQLEKSRLLSDRFSAERPKGSFSTLEIQRTEQGDSAMYLCASSLSGYTFGSGTRLTVV.

This clone has a single count. The chain uses TRBV19 and TRBJ2-1; 8 nucleotides agree with TRBD2. The germline CDR1 and CDR2 sequences are LNHDA and SQIVND (reference sequence). The CDR3 totals 13 residues. V lost 6 bases and J lost 3; bases outside the gene matches: 1. The DNA for the CDR3 is TGTGCCAGTAGCAGCGGGGGCTACAATGAGCAGTTCTTC. Translating gives CASSSGGYNEQFF. Complete variable domain (other parts from reference TRBV19 and TRBJ2-1): DGGITQSPKYLFRKEGQNVTLSCEQNLNHDAMYWYRQDPGQGLRLIYYSQIVNDFQKGDIAEGYSVSREKKESFPLTVTSAQKNPTAFYLCASSSGGYNEQFFGPGTRLTVL.

The chain joins TRBV11-1 to TRBJ2-7; 12 nucleotides match TRBD2. CDR3 size: 14 residues. Germline V CDR1 and CDR2: SGHAT, FQDESV (reference sequence). With 5 bases clipped from V and 3 bases from J, the junction kept 2 bases outside the gene matches. The CDR3 spells CASSMGLAGYEQYF. The CDR3 DNA is TGTGCCAGCAGCATGGGACTAGCGGGCTACGAGCAGTACTTC.

V and J are TRBV5-4 and TRBJ2-7; tentative D call: TRBD1 (6 bases). Looked up from germline, CDR1 is SGHNT and CDR2 is YYREEE (reference sequence). Between the trimmed V and J ends, which lost 3 bases and 7 bases, there was a span of 11 bases. This CDR3 has 12 residues. In nucleotides, the CDR3 is TGTGCCAGCAGCTCTCAGGGGTATGAGCAGTACTTC. Residues: CASSSQGYEQYF.

The J gene is TRBJ2-1, the V gene TRBV4-1; D not certain. This CDR3 is 14 amino acids long. Germline CDR1 MGHRA, CDR2 YSYEKL. V lost 0 bases and J 4 bases, leaving 7 bases between the germline ends. The CDR3 DNA follows: TGCGCCAGCAGCCAAGATTCTGAATACAATGAGCAGTTCTTC. It specifies CASSQDSEYNEQFF.

The chain joins TRBV23-1 to TRBJ2-7, with 8 positions matching TRBD2. TRBV23-1 is filed as an ORF, its function uncertain. This CDR3 has 16 amino acids. J gave up 4 bases and V 4 bases, and 12 bases lay outside the gene matches. The CDR3 region is CASSRSGGRCGYEQYF. Written as DNA, the CDR3 is TGCGCCAGCAGTCGATCGGGCGGGAGGTGCGGATACGAGCAGTACTTC.

J is TRBJ2-7 and V is TRBV5-1; 8 bases fit TRBD1. The CDR3 has 15 residues. CDR1 is SGHRS, CDR2 YFSETQ, per germline. V dropped 5 bases and J dropped 7; count of bases not matched to a gene: 14. The CDR3 sequence: CASSQGNGQGDEQYF. CDR3 coding DNA: TGCGCCAGCAGTCAAGGAAACGGACAGGGTGATGAGCAGTACTTC.

This clone was seen a few times. The DNA for the CDR3 is TGTGCCAGCAGCTCCGGAGATTACAATGAGCAGTTCTTC. This gives the protein CASSSGDYNEQFF. The genes are TRBV5-6 and TRBJ2-1; D gene unclear. The CDR3 has 13 amino acids. Germline CDR1 reads SGHDT; CDR2 reads YYEEEE. With 3 bases removed from V and 4 bases from J, the gap between germline ends came to 8 bases.

V gene TRBV5-6 combines with J gene TRBJ1-1; D ambiguous. The CDR3 has 13 residues. Germline V gene data show CDR1 as SGHDT and CDR2 as YYEEEE. V lost 4 bases, J lost 1 base, and 8 bases lay in between. CDR3 in amino acids: CASSPGWNTEAFF. In nucleotides, the CDR3 is TGTGCCAGCAGCCCGGGGTGGAACACTGAAGCTTTCTTT.

The J gene is TRBJ1-2, the V gene TRBV5-1; no firm D call. Germline CDR1 reads SGHRS; CDR2 reads YFSETQ. The V end was cut by 4 bases, the J end by 6 bases, with 7 bases between. The CDR3 is 11 residues long. The CDR3 spells CASSPGDGYTF. The CDR3 DNA reads as TGCGCCAGCAGCCCTGGGGATGGCTACACCTTC.

V and J are TRBV6-5 and TRBJ2-5; D is undetermined. V dropped 2 bases and J dropped 6 bases, with 10 bases sitting between them. Germline loops: CDR1 MNHEY, CDR2 SVGAGI. The CDR3 is 13 residues long. The CDR3 reads CASSYDFTKTQYF. Written as DNA, the CDR3 is TGTGCCAGCAGTTACGACTTCACCAAGACCCAGTACTTC.

The genes are TRBV9 and TRBJ2-1; 8 nucleotides match TRBD1. The germline V gene encodes CDR1 SGDLS and CDR2 YYNGEE. CDR3 size: 15 residues. V was clipped by 0 bases and J by 4 bases; unmatched bases: 3. The CDR3 DNA follows: TGTGCCAGCAGCGTAGCGCAGGGGGCATACAATGAGCAGTTCTTC. Encoded protein: CASSVAQGAYNEQFF.

The chain has TRBV7-8 and TRBJ2-7; D is undetermined. The germline gives CDR1 SGHVS, CDR2 FQNEAQ. The CDR3 is made up of 16 amino acids. Trimming left V 5 bases short and J 4 bases short, with 21 bases between. In DNA form, the CDR3 reads TGTGCCAGCAGCCTCCCGTCCAGCGCTTATGGGTACGAGCAGTACTTC. It translates to CASSLPSSAYGYEQYF.

This sequence joins TRBV2 and TRBJ2-6; D gene uncertain. Germline V gene sequence: CDR1 SNHLY, CDR2 FYNNEI. V was trimmed by 8 bases and J by 3 bases, leaving 14 bases between them. The CDR3 has 15 amino acids. In DNA, the CDR3 is TGTGCCAGCCAACCCCCACATGGTGGGGCCAACGTCCTGACTTTC. Translating gives CASQPPHGGANVLTF.

The rearrangement joins TRBV11-2 to TRBJ1-1; 9 bases line up with TRBD1. Germline lookup yields CDR1 SGHAT and CDR2 FQNNGV. V dropped 5 bases and J dropped 4; count of bases not matched to a gene: 11. The CDR3 extends over 16 amino acids. For the CDR3, the DNA is TGTGCCAGCAGCAACCCTGCTGGGACAGGGTTCACTGAAGCTTTCTTT. This encodes CASSNPAGTGFTEAFF.

The genes are TRBV29-1 and TRBJ2-1; 9 nucleotides match TRBD2. The germline V gene has CDR1 SQVTM and CDR2 ANQGSEA. This CDR3 is built from 15 residues. V lost 3 bases, J lost 7 bases, and 10 bases stayed unmatched. The CDR3 protein is CSVDLASGNINEQFF. In nucleotides, the CDR3 is TGCAGCGTTGATCTCGCTAGCGGGAATATAAATGAGCAGTTCTTC.

Here the CDR3 reads CASSDPGGDEQFF. CDR3 DNA: TGCGCCAGCAGTGACCCGGGGGGCGATGAGCAGTTCTTC. This chain uses TRBV10-1 with TRBJ2-1; possibly TRBD2 for D (7 bases). In germline, CDR1 is WNHNN, CDR2 SYGVQD (reference sequence). The CDR3 is made up of 13 amino acids. Trimming took 3 bases from V and 8 from J, leaving 11 bases between them.

This chain links TRBV29-1 with TRBJ2-2; possibly TRBD1 for D (8 bases). Germline CDR1 reads SQVTM; CDR2 reads ANQGSEA. Trimming removed 6 bases from V and 3 bases from J, with 11 bases in between. The CDR3 consists of 13 residues. In DNA, the CDR3 is TGCAGCGTACAGGGGGGGGACACCGGGGAGCTGTTTTTT. As protein: CSVQGGDTGELFF.

This clone has a handful of counts. The chain links TRBV9 to TRBJ2-2, with 7 nucleotides matching TRBD1. The V segment lost 5 bases and the J segment 0 bases; nucleotides outside the gene matches: 4. The CDR3 totals 15 residues. The germline V gene encodes CDR1 SGDLS and CDR2 YYNGEE. Here the CDR3 DNA reads TGTGCCAGCAGTTCCACAGGGGCGAACACCGGGGAGCTGTTTTTT. Residues: CASSSTGANTGELFF.